These 11 T cell receptor beta chains were sequenced from one sample in a study of chemoradiotherapy in HPV16-positive cancers. TCRdb's copy holds only in-frame clones and misses some; the assay was immunoSEQ multiplex PCR. The repertoire consists of 950 to 1,500 clones, with around four fifths occurring once and the leading ten covering roughly 5.3%. Material: tumor tissue, obtained from a patient who underwent chemoradiotherapy. Receptors originate from a human donor with HPV-associated anogenital cancer.

This chain connects TRBV30 to TRBJ2-5; D tentatively fits TRBD1 or TRBD2 (5 bases each). V was shortened by 2 bases and J by 3 bases, with 16 bases between the two germline ends. This CDR3 comprises 15 residues. The germline V gene encodes CDR1 GTSNPN and CDR2 SVGIG (reference sequence). CDR3 residues: CAWSRPGLGEETQYF. The CDR3, as DNA: TGTGCCTGGAGTCGACCGGGGCTAGGCGAAGAGACCCAGTACTTC.

The chain carries TRBV6-6 and TRBJ2-1; 11 bases fit TRBD1. CDR3 length: 15 residues. Trimming removed 5 bases from V and 8 bases from J; junction bases left unmatched: 8. Per germline, CDR1 MNHNY and CDR2 SVGAGI (reference sequence). The CDR3 nucleotides read TGTGCCAGCAGTCCCGGGACAGGGGGTTGGGATGAGCAGTTCTTC. Residues: CASSPGTGGWDEQFF.

The V and J genes are TRBV13 and TRBJ2-1; possible D gene TRBD2, 5 bases. V was trimmed by 8 bases and J by 9 bases, leaving 11 bases between them. Germline V gene lookup returns CDR1 PRHDT and CDR2 FYEKMQ (reference sequence). The CDR3 has 11 amino acids. CDR3 DNA: TGTGCCAGCCGTTGGGCGGGTGAGCAGTTCTTC. Its translation is CASRWAGEQFF.

This rearrangement joins TRBV21-1 to TRBJ2-1; TRBD2, the table's D call, was not compared with the DNA. TRBV21-1 is designated a pseudogene. The CDR3 has 16 amino acids. CDR3 coding DNA: TGTGCCAGCAGCAAACTCCGGGGGAGCTCCTACAATGAGCAGTTCTTC. Its translation: CASSKLRGSSYNEQFF.

The CDR3 bases are TGTGCCAGTAGTGAATCCGCCGAAGCTGGAAACACCATATATTTT. It translates to CASSESAEAGNTIYF. The rearrangement joins TRBV19 to TRBJ1-3; no definite D call. The CDR3 contains 15 residues. V gave up 5 bases and J gave up 2 bases, with 13 bases separating them. Germline V gene sequence: CDR1 LNHDA, CDR2 SQIVND (reference sequence).

This rearrangement joins TRBV5-6 to TRBJ1-5; TRBD1 might be the D (5 bases). The germline gives CDR1 SGHDT, CDR2 YYEEEE. This CDR3 comprises 14 residues. V lost 1 base and J 3 bases, leaving 8 bases between the germline ends. In DNA form, the CDR3 reads TGTGCCAGCAGCTTGTTAGGGGACAATCAGCCCCAGCATTTT. It yields the protein CASSLLGDNQPQHF.

The rearrangement links TRBV15 to TRBJ2-7; D tentatively reads TRBD1 or TRBD2 (6 bases each). This CDR3 is 14 amino acids long. Germline V CDR1 and CDR2: LNHNV, YYDKDF (reference sequence). Deletions cut 8 bases from V and 0 bases from J, with 14 bases between. CDR3 in DNA: TGTGCCACCGGGGAGGAGGGGGTCTCCTACGAGCAGTACTTC. Translation: CATGEEGVSYEQYF.

The J gene is TRBJ2-7, the V gene TRBV19; 7 nucleotides match TRBD2. V trimming: 5 bases; J trimming: 2 bases; junction bases outside the gene matches: 6. Per germline, CDR1 LNHDA and CDR2 SQIVND (reference sequence). The CDR3 is made up of 14 amino acids. CDR3 sequence: CASSARGVTYEQYF. For the CDR3, the DNA is TGTGCCAGTAGTGCCCGGGGGGTTACCTACGAGCAGTACTTC.

The V gene is TRBV7-2, the J gene TRBJ1-2; TRBD1 agrees at 7 bases. Germline V CDR1 and CDR2: SGHTA, FQGNSA. The CDR3 loop spans 15 amino acids. J lost 6 bases, V lost 5 bases, and 12 bases had no gene match. The CDR3: CASSKNRGLRDGYTF. CDR3 in DNA: TGTGCCAGCAGCAAGAACAGGGGTTTACGGGATGGCTACACCTTC. The full variable domain, completed using reference TRBV7-2 and TRBJ1-2, is GAGVSQSPSNKVTEKGKDVELRCDPISGHTALYWYRQSLGQGLEFLIYFQGNSAPDKSGLPSDRFSAERTGGSVSTLTIQRTQQEDSAVYLCASSKNRGLRDGYTFGSGTRLTVV.

The V and J genes are TRBV19 and TRBJ2-1; a weak D match, TRBD2 (5 bases). Deletions cut 2 bases from V and 5 bases from J, with 16 bases between. The CDR3 covers 16 residues. Germline CDR1 LNHDA, CDR2 SQIVND (reference sequence). The CDR3 region has the DNA TGTGCCAGTAGTATAAAATTGTGGGTTAGCGACAATGAGCAGTTCTTC. Encoded protein: CASSIKLWVSDNEQFF.

The rearrangement links TRBV7-8 to TRBJ2-7, with D perhaps matching TRBD1 or TRBD2 (5 bases each). The V end lost 6 bases, the J end lost 3 bases, and 12 bases lay between the germline ends. The CDR3 extends over 13 amino acids. Germline CDR1 reads SGHVS; CDR2 reads FQNEAQ. The CDR3 loop is CASSPMRGYEQYF. The CDR3 DNA sequence: TGTGCCAGCAGTCCTATGAGGGGCTACGAGCAGTACTTC.